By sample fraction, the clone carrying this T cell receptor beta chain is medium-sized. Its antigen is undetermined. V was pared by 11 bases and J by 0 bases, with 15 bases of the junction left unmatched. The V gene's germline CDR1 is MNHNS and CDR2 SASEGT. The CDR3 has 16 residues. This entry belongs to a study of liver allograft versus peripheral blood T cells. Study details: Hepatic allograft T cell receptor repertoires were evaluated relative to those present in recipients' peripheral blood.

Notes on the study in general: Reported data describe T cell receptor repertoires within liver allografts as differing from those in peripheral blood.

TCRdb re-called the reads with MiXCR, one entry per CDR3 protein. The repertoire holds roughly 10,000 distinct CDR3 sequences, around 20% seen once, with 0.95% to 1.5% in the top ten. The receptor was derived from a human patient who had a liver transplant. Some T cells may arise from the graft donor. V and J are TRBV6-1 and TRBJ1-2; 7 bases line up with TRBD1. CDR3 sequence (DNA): TGTGCCGGGAACAGGGGTCCGGCCCAAGCTAACTATGGCTACACCTTC. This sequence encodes CAGNRGPAQANYGYTF.